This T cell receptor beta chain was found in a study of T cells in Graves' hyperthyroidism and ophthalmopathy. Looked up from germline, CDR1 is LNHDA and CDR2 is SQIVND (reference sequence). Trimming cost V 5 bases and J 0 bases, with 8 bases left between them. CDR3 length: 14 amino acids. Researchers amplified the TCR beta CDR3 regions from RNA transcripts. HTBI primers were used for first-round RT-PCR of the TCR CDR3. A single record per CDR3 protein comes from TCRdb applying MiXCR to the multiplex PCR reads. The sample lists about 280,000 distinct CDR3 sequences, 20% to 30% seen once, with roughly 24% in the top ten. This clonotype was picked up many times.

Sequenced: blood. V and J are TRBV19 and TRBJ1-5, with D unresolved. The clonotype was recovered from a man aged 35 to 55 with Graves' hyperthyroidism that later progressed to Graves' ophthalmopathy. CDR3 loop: CASSLRNSNQPQHF. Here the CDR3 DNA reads TGTGCCAGTAGTTTAAGGAATAGCAATCAGCCCCAGCATTTT.